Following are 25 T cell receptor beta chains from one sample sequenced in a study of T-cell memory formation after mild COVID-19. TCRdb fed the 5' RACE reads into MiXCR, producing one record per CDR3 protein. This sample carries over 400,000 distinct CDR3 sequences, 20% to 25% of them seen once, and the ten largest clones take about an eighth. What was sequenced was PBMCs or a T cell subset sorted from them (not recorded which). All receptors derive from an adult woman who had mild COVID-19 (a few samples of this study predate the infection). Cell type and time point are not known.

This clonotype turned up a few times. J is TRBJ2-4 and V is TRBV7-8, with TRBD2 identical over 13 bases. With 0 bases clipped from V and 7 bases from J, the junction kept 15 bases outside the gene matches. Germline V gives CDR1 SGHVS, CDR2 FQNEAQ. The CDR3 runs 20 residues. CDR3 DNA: TGTGCCAGCAGCTTAGCCGATCTTGGACTAGCGGGGGTTCCCGGGAACATTCAGTACTTC. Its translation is CASSLADLGLAGVPGNIQYF.

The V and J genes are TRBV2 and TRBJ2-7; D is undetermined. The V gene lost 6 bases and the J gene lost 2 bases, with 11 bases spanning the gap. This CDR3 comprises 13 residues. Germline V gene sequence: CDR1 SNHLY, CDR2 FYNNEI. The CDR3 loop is CASSQDATYEQYF. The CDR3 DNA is TGTGCCAGCAGCCAGGACGCAACCTACGAGCAGTACTTC.

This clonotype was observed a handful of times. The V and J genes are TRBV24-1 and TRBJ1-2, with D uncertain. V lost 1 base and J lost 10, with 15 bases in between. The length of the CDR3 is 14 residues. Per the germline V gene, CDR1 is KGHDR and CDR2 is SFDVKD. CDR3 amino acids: CATSDFRRPGAYTF. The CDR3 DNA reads TGTGCCACCAGTGATTTCCGGCGGCCCGGTGCCTACACCTTC.

The chain's CDR3 is CASRSPGQGASYEQYF. CDR3 bases: TGTGCCAGCAGGAGCCCGGGACAGGGGGCTTCCTACGAGCAGTACTTC. The chain links TRBV7-9 to TRBJ2-7, with 12 bases aligning to TRBD1. Trimming removed 6 bases from V and 1 base from J; junction bases left unmatched: 7. CDR1 and CDR2 from the germline V gene are SEHNR and FQNEAQ (reference sequence). The CDR3 runs to 16 residues.

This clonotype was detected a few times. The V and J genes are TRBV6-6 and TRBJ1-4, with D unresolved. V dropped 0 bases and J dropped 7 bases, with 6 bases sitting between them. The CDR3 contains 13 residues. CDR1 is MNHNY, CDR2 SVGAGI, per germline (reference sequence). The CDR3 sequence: CASSYSRGEKLFF. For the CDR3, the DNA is TGTGCCAGCAGTTACTCGCGTGGTGAAAAACTGTTTTTT.

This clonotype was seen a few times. CDR3 bases: TGTGCCAGCAGCTTAAACGTGTTAACCTACAATGAGCAGTTCTTC. Its translation is CASSLNVLTYNEQFF. The chain is built from TRBV7-3 and TRBJ2-1; D gene unclear. The CDR3 contains 15 residues. Germline V gene data show CDR1 as SGHTA and CDR2 as FQGTGA. Between the trimmed V and J ends, which lost 1 base and 2 bases, there was a span of 9 bases.

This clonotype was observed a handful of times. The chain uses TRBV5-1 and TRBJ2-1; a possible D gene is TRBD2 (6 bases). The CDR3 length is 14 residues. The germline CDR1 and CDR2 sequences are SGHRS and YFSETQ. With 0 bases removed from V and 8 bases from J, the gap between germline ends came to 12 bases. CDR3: CASSLGHGGYEQFF. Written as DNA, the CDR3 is TGCGCCAGCAGCTTGGGACATGGAGGGTATGAGCAGTTCTTC.

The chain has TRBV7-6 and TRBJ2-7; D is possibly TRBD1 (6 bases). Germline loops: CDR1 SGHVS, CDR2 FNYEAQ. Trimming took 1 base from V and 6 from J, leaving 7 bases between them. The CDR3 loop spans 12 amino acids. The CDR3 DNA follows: TGTGCCAGCAGCTTAGGACAGGTCGAGCAGTACTTC. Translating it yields CASSLGQVEQYF.

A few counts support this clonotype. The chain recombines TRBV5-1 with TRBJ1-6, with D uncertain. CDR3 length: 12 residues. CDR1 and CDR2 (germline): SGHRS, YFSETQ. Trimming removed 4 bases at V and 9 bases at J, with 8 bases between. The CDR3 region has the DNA TGCGCCAGCAGCCTGACCGGTTCACCCCTCCACTTT. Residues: CASSLTGSPLHF. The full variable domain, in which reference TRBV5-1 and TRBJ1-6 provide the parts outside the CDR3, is KAGVTQTPRYLIKTRGQQVTLSCSPISGHRSVSWYQQTPGQGLQFLFEYFSETQRNKGNFPGRFSGRQFSNSRSEMNVSTLELGDSALYLCASSLTGSPLHFGNGTRLTVT.

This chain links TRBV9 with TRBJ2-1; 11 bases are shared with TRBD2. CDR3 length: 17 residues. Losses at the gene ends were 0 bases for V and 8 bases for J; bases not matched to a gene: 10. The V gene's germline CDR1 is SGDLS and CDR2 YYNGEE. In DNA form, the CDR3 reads TGTGCCAGCAGCGTAGGTAGCGGGGGGGCTCTTTTCGATGAGCAGTTCTTC. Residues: CASSVGSGGALFDEQFF. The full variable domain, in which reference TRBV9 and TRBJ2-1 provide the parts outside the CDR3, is DSGVTQTPKHLITATGQRVTLRCSPRSGDLSVYWYQQSLDQGLQFLIQYYNGEERAKGNILERFSAQQFPDLHSELNLSSLELGDSALYFCASSVGSGGALFDEQFFGPGTRLTVL.

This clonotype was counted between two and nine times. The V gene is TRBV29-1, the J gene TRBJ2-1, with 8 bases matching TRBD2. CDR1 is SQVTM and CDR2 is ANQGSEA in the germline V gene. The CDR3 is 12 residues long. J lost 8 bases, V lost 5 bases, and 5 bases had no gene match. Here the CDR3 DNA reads TGCAGCGTTCTCGGCGGGAGGTATGAGCAGTTCTTC. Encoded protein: CSVLGGRYEQFF.

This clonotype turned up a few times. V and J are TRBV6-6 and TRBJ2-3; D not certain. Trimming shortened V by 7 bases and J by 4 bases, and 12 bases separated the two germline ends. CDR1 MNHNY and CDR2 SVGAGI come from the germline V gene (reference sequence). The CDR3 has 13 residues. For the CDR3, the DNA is TGTGCCAGCATCTTGTATCAATCAGATACGCAGTATTTT. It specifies CASILYQSDTQYF.

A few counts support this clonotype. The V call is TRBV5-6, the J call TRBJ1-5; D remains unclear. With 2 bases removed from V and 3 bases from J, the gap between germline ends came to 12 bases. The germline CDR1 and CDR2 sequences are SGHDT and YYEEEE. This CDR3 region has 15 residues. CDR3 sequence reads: CASSLGGTNNQPQHF. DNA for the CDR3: TGTGCCAGCAGCTTAGGCGGTACGAACAATCAGCCCCAGCATTTT.

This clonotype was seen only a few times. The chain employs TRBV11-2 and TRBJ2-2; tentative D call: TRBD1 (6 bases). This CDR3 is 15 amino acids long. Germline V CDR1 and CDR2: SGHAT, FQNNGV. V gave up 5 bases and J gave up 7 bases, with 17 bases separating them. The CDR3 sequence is CASSPTRGQIGELFF. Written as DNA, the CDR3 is TGTGCCAGCAGCCCTACCCGAGGACAGATCGGGGAGCTGTTTTTT.

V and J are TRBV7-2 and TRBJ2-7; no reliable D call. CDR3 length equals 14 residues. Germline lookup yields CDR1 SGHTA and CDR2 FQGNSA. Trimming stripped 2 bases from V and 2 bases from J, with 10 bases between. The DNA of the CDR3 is TGTGCCAGCAGCTTACACGAAGGACCCTACGAGCAGTACTTC. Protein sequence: CASSLHEGPYEQYF.

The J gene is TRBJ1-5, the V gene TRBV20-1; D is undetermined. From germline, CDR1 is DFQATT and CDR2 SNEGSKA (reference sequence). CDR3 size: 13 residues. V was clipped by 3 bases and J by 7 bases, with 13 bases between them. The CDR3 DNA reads TGCAGTGCTAGTGGACCGATAGACCAGCCCCAGCATTTT. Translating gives CSASGPIDQPQHF.

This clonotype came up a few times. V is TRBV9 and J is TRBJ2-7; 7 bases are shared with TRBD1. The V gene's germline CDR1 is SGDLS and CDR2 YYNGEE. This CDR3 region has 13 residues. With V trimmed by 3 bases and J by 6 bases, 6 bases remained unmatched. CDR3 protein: CASSARQGSEQYF. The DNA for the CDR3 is TGTGCCAGCAGCGCGAGACAGGGTTCCGAGCAGTACTTC.

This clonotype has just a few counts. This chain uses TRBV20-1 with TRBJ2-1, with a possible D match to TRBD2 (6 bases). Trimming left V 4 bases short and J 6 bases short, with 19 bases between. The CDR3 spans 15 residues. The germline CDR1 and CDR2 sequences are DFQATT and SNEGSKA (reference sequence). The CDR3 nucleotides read TGCAGTGCTAAAGATTTCGGGAGAACCCCCAATGAGCAGTTCTTC. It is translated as CSAKDFGRTPNEQFF.

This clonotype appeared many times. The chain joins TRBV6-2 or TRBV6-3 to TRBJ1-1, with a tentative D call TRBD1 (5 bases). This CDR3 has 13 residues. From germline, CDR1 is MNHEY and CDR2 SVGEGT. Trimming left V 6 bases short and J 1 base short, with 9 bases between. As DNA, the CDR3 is TGTGCCAGCAGGGGGACGGCGAACACTGAAGCTTTCTTT. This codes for CASRGTANTEAFF.

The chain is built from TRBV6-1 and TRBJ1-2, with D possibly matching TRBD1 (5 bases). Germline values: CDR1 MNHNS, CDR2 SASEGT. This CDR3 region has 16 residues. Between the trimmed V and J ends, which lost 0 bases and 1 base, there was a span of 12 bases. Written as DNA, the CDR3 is TGTGCCAGCAGTGAAGCGGCTATGGGGCTTAACTATGGCTACACCTTC. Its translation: CASSEAAMGLNYGYTF.

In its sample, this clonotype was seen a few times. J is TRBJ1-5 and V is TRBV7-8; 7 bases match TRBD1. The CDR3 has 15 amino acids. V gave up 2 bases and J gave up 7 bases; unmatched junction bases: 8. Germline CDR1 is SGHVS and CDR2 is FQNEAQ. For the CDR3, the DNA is TGTGCCAGCAGCTTAAGGGACAGTCGGGGGCAGCCCCAGCATTTT. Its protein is CASSLRDSRGQPQHF.

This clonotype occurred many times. CDR3 bases: TGTGCCAGCAGCTCCCAGGGCGGCTACGAGCAGTACTTC. Translating it yields CASSSQGGYEQYF. The chain recombines TRBV7-6 with TRBJ2-7, with D perhaps matching TRBD1 (5 bases). V lost 4 bases to trimming and J lost 3 bases, with 10 bases between them. The germline CDR1 and CDR2 sequences are SGHVS and FNYEAQ. The CDR3 contains 13 residues.

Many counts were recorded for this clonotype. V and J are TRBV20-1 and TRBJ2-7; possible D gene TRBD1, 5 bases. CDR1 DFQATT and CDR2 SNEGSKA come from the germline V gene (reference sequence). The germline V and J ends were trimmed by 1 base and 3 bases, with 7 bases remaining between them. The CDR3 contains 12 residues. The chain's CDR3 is CSARAQGYEQYF. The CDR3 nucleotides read TGCAGTGCTAGAGCCCAGGGCTACGAGCAGTACTTC.

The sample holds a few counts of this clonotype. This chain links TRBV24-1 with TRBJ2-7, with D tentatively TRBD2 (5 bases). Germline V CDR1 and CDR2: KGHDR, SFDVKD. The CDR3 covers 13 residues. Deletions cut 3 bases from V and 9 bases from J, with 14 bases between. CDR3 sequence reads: CATSDTGRAGQYF. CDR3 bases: TGTGCCACCAGTGATACCGGACGGGCGGGGCAGTACTTC.

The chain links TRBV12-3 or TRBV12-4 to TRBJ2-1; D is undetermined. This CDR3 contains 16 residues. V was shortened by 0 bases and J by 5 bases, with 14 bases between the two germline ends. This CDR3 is CASSLAPPGHDNEQFF. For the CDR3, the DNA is TGTGCCAGCAGTTTAGCCCCCCCCGGGCACGACAATGAGCAGTTCTTC.